The TCR beta chain under discussion was sequenced for a study of blood T cell repertoires in COVID-19. Study overall: The origin of the acute and convalescent COVID-19 samples was the United States, Italy and Spain. Sources were T cells, B-cell-depleted T cells, or PBMCs; the material itself was cDNA or gDNA.

Original methodology: Nucleated cell counts were estimated from reference gene primer amplification. Some clones are missing from TCRdb's copy, which holds only in-frame ones; the method was immunoSEQ multiplex PCR. Clonal size and the V and J genes are those of that table, whereas D and trimming came from the DNA. The repertoire holds some 200,000 clones, with 87% as singletons. Sequenced: peripheral blood. The receptor's source is a woman aged 18-35 years who had recovered from COVID-19.

The CDR3 region is CAISESNGGTEAFF. DNA for the CDR3: TGTGCCATCAGTGAGTCGAATGGAGGGACTGAAGCTTTCTTT. The J gene is TRBJ1-1, the V gene TRBV10-3; D ambiguous. CDR1 and CDR2 (germline): ENHRY, SYGVKD. CDR3 length equals 14 residues. V shed 0 bases and J shed 5 bases, with 10 bases lying between them.